Presented here are 5 T cell receptor beta chains from one specimen sequenced in a study of T cells after yellow fever vaccination. TCRdb used MiXCR to reprocess the 5' RACE reads, holding one entry per CDR3 protein. The profile shows fewer than 500,000 distinct CDR3 sequences, approximately 19% of them singletons. Sample: PBMCs, taken before the yellow fever booster vaccination. These receptors all come from a man between 18 and 35 years old who received the YFV17D yellow fever vaccine.

The chain has TRBV21-1 and TRBJ2-5; the table's D call TRBD1 went unverified against the DNA. TRBV21-1 is tagged as a pseudogene. This CDR3 comprises 17 residues. The CDR3 spells CASSKLWGTLYQETQYF. The CDR3 bases are TGTGCCAGCAGCAAATTGTGGGGCACCTTGTACCAAGAGACCCAGTACTTC.

The genes are TRBV7-3 and TRBJ2-3; 10 bases fit TRBD1. Trimming took 4 bases from V and 2 from J; bases not matched to a gene: 6. The CDR3 contains 16 residues. The germline V gene encodes CDR1 SGHTA and CDR2 FQGTGA. The CDR3 bases are TGTGCCAGCAGCTCGACAGGGGGCGTCCACACAGATACGCAGTATTTT. Translation: CASSSTGGVHTDTQYF.

This clonotype was seen only a few times. The chain links TRBV20-1 to TRBJ2-5, with 8 bases lining up with TRBD2. Per germline, CDR1 DFQATT and CDR2 SNEGSKA (reference sequence). The ends lost 3 bases at V and 5 bases at J; junction bases unmatched: 14. The CDR3 is made up of 16 amino acids. The CDR3 sequence: CSASSLRSGVLETQYF. The CDR3 DNA follows: TGCAGTGCTAGTTCTCTTCGTAGCGGGGTACTGGAGACCCAGTACTTC.

The chain links TRBV6-6 to TRBJ1-1; 8 nucleotides agree with TRBD1. V gave up 10 bases and J gave up 8 bases; unmatched junction bases: 12. The CDR3 consists of 13 residues. Germline V gene data show CDR1 as MNHNY and CDR2 as SVGAGI (reference sequence). The DNA of the CDR3 is TGTGCCATCAACCCCCAGGGGGCCGGGGAAGCTTTCTTT. Its translation is CAINPQGAGEAFF.

The V and J genes are TRBV30 and TRBJ1-1; D not resolved. Germline loops: CDR1 GTSNPN, CDR2 SVGIG (reference sequence). Trimming stripped 0 bases from V and 1 base from J, with 9 bases between. This CDR3 has 14 amino acids. The CDR3 DNA sequence: TGTGCCTGGAGTGTACGTGTGTGGAACACTGAAGCTTTCTTT. Encoded protein: CAWSVRVWNTEAFF.